These T cell receptor beta chains were read from a single sample in a study of cytomegalovirus exposure and HLA in healthy donors. Assay used: immunoSEQ multiplex PCR; TCRdb lists only in-frame clones, some missing. The table shows 100,000 or so clones, with about 85% occurring only once. The material sequenced was PBMCs. The origin of the receptors is a woman between 18 and 29 years old in good health and CMV-seropositive. The CDR3 runs from the conserved cysteine through the conserved F or W. D genes are given only for firm matches. Size tells how often a clone was seen (once, few, many) or the class of an expanded clone, and some rows leave it out.

v_gene: TRBV6-4; j_gene: TRBJ1-3; d_gene: .; abundance: .; CDR3nt: TGTGCCAGCAGTGACGGGGGCAGATCTGGAAACACCATATATTTT; CDR3aa: CASSDGGRSGNTIYF
v_gene: TRBV2; j_gene: TRBJ1-2; d_gene: .; abundance: .; CDR3nt: TGTGCCAGCAGTGATTCGGTCACTAACTATGGCTACACCTTC; CDR3aa: CASSDSVTNYGYTF
v_gene: TRBV19; j_gene: TRBJ1-1; d_gene: .; abundance: .; CDR3nt: TGTGCCAGTAGTATCCGAGAGAACACTGAAGCTTTCTTT; CDR3aa: CASSIRENTEAFF
v_gene: TRBV5-1; j_gene: TRBJ1-2; d_gene: .; abundance: .; CDR3nt: TGCGCCAGCGCGACAGGCAGCAGCTATGGCTACACCTTC; CDR3aa: CASATGSSYGYTF
v_gene: TRBV28; j_gene: TRBJ1-1; d_gene: .; abundance: .; CDR3nt: TGTGCCAGCAGTCTACATCTATGGACTGGGAACACTGAAGCTTTCTTT; CDR3aa: CASSLHLWTGNTEAFF
v_gene: TRBV29-1; j_gene: TRBJ2-1; d_gene: .; abundance: .; CDR3nt: TGCAGCGTTGCGTCAGGGATGCGCTCCTACAATGAGCAGTTCTTC; CDR3aa: CSVASGMRSYNEQFF
v_gene: TRBV4-1; j_gene: TRBJ1-4; d_gene: .; abundance: .; CDR3nt: TGCGCCAGCAGCCAACCTGGGGGGGCCTTTTATGAAAAACTGTTTTTT; CDR3aa: CASSQPGGAFYEKLFF
v_gene: TRBV11-3; j_gene: TRBJ1-6; d_gene: .; abundance: .; CDR3nt: TGTGCCAGCAGACCTACAGGGAGCTCCTATAATTCACCCCTCCACTTT; CDR3aa: CASRPTGSSYNSPLHF
v_gene: TRBV4-1; j_gene: TRBJ2-7; d_gene: .; abundance: once; CDR3nt: TGCGCCAGCAGCCAAGGGGGGCTCCTATACGAGCAGTACTTC; CDR3aa: CASSQGGLLYEQYF
v_gene: TRBV6-5; j_gene: TRBJ2-7; d_gene: TRBD1; abundance: .; CDR3nt: TGTGCCAGCAGTTCGGGACCGGGACAGGGACGTATTGAGCAGTACTTC; CDR3aa: CASSSGPGQGRIEQYF
v_gene: TRBV4-1; j_gene: TRBJ1-2; d_gene: .; abundance: once; CDR3nt: TGCGCCAGCAGCCCATTCGGGGGGCAGGGCGGGGATGGCTACACCTTC; CDR3aa: CASSPFGGQGGDGYTF
v_gene: TRBV6-5; j_gene: TRBJ1-6; d_gene: .; abundance: few; CDR3nt: TGTGCCAGCAGTTACCCGAGCTCACCCCTCCACTTT; CDR3aa: CASSYPSSPLHF
v_gene: TRBV19; j_gene: TRBJ1-6; d_gene: TRBD1; abundance: .; CDR3nt: TGTGCCAGTAGTACCGACAGGGTGAATTCACCCCTCCACTTT; CDR3aa: CASSTDRVNSPLHF
v_gene: TRBV4-1; j_gene: TRBJ1-1; d_gene: .; abundance: .; CDR3nt: TGCGCCAGCAGCCAAGAGTTTGGCCGAGGAGCTTTCTTT; CDR3aa: CASSQEFGRGAFF
v_gene: TRBV7-2; j_gene: TRBJ2-1; d_gene: TRBD2; abundance: .; CDR3nt: TGTGCCAGCAGCTTAGTTGGACTAGCGGGGGGGCCAAATGAGCAGTTCTTC; CDR3aa: CASSLVGLAGGPNEQFF
v_gene: TRBV7-7; j_gene: TRBJ2-2; d_gene: .; abundance: .; CDR3nt: TGTGCTAGCAGCTTAGAGGCGTGGACAACGAACACCGGGGAGCTGTTTTTT; CDR3aa: CASSLEAWTTNTGELFF
v_gene: TRBV28; j_gene: TRBJ2-7; d_gene: TRBD1; abundance: once; CDR3nt: TGTGCCAGCAGATCGGGACAGGGGGCGGCCCACGAGCAGTACTTC; CDR3aa: CASRSGQGAAHEQYF
v_gene: TRBV19; j_gene: TRBJ2-1; d_gene: .; abundance: .; CDR3nt: TGTGCCAGTAGTATGGGGACTGGGTGGCGGGATTTAGTTTGGTACAATGAGCAGTTCTTC; CDR3aa: CASSMGTGWRDLVWYNEQFF
v_gene: TRBV6-5; j_gene: TRBJ2-7; d_gene: TRBD1; abundance: .; CDR3nt: TGTGCCAGCAGTTACTCCCGGGACAGGTTCTACTTC; CDR3aa: CASSYSRDRFYF
v_gene: TRBV5-1; j_gene: TRBJ2-3; d_gene: .; abundance: few; CDR3nt: TGCGCCAGCAGCTTGGACGGTTCGGATACGCAGTATTTT; CDR3aa: CASSLDGSDTQYF